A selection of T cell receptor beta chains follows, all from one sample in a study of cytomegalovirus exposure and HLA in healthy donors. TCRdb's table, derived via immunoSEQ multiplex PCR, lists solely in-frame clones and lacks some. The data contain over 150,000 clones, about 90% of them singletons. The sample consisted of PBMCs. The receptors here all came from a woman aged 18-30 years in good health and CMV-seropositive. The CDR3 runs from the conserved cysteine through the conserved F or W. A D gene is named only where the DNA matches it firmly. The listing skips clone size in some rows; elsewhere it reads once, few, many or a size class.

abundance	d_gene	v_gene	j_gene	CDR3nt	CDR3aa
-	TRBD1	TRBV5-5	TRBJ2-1	TGTGCCAGCAGCCCCCGGGACAGATCCTACAATGAGCAGTTCTTC	CASSPRDRSYNEQFF
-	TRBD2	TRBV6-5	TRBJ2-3	TGTGCCAGCAGTTTAGCGGGAGGGCCGGTCACAGATACGCAGTATTTT	CASSLAGGPVTDTQYF
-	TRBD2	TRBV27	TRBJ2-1	TGTGCCAGCAGTTTTGGCGGCGGGAGGAACCGTGTCTTTGAGCAGTTCTTC	CASSFGGGRNRVFEQFF
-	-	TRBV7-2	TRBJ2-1	TGTGCCAGCAGCTTAAACCAGTTGTCGAATGAGCAGTTCTTC	CASSLNQLSNEQFF
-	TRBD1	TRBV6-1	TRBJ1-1	TGTGCCAGCAGTGTCATGACAGGGCCGGTCGCTGAAGCTTTCTTT	CASSVMTGPVAEAFF
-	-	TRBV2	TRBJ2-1	TGTGCCAGCAGTGCAGGGATCGGAGTGGGCGAGTGTGAGCAGTTCTTC	CASSAGIGVGECEQFF
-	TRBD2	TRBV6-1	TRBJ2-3	TGTGCCAGCAGTGTCCTAGCGGGGGGCCTCACAGATACGCAGTATTTT	CASSVLAGGLTDTQYF
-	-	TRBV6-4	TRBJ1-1	TGTGCCAGCAGGGAAGCGGGGGGCTCGAACACTGAAGCTTTCTTT	CASREAGGSNTEAFF
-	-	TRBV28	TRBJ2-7	TGTGCCAGCAGGCCCGGGTCCATCTACGAGCAGTACTTC	CASRPGSIYEQYF
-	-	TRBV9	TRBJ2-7	TGTGCCAGCAGCGTAGGCGGGACCCTCAGCTCCTACGAGCAGTACTTC	CASSVGGTLSSYEQYF
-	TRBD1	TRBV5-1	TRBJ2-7	TGCGCCAGCAGCTCTACAGGGGGCCACTACGAGCAGTACTTC	CASSSTGGHYEQYF
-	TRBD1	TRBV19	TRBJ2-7	TGTGCCAGTAGCGACAGGGGGCGACCCTACGAGCAGTACTTC	CASSDRGRPYEQYF
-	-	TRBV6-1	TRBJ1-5	TGTGCCAGCAGTGAAGCAGCAGGGAGCAATCAGCCCCAGCATTTT	CASSEAAGSNQPQHF
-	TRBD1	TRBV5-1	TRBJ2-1	TGCGCCAGCAGCTCGGGGACAGGGACCAGACGTAGCTCCTACAATGAGCAGTTCTTC	CASSSGTGTRRSSYNEQFF
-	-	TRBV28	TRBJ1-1	TGTGCCAGCAGTTTTTCAGGGTACACTGAAGCTTTCTTT	CASSFSGYTEAFF
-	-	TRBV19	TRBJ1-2	TGTGCCAGTAGTATAGCCGACACCCCGTGGGGCTACACCTTC	CASSIADTPWGYTF
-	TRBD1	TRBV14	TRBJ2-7	TGTGCCAGCAGTTACCGGACAGGCTCCTACGAGCAGTACTTC	CASSYRTGSYEQYF
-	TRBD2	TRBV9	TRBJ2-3	TGTGCCAGCAGCACTAGAGGTGTAGCGGGAGGCGAAGGGGGCACAGATACGCAGTATTTT	CASSTRGVAGGEGGTDTQYF
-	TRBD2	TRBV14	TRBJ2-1	TGTGCCAGCAGCCCGGGACTAGCGGGAGGGCCTTACAATGAGCAGTTCTTC	CASSPGLAGGPYNEQFF
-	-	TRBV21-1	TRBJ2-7	TGTGCCAGCAGCAAAAGAGGTAGGAGGGGCTACGAGCAGTACTTC	CASSKRGRRGYEQYF
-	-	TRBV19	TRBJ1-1	TGTGCCAGTAGTGAAGGGACCGGGACTACAGCTTTCTTT	CASSEGTGTTAFF
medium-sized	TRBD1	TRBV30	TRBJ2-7	TGTGCCTGGCTCCGCCGGGACAGGGGGCTTCGGGATTACGAGCAGTACTTC	CAWLRRDRGLRDYEQYF
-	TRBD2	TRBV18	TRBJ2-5	TGTGCCAGCTCACCAATAGCGGGGAAAGAGACCCAGTACTTC	CASSPIAGKETQYF
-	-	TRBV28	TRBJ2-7	TGTGCCAGCAGCAACCGTAGCTCCTACGAGCAGTACTTC	CASSNRSSYEQYF
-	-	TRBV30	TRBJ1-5	TGTGCCTGGGGTACAGGGCGACATCAGCCCCAGCATTTT	CAWGTGRHQPQHF
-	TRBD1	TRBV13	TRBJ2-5	TGTGCCAGCAGCCCGAGGGGGCGTCTTTCGGAGGAGACCCAGTACTTC	CASSPRGRLSEETQYF
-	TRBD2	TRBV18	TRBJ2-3	TGTGCCAGCTCACCACGGGGGGCTAGCGGGAGTTCAGATACGCAGTATTTT	CASSPRGASGSSDTQYF